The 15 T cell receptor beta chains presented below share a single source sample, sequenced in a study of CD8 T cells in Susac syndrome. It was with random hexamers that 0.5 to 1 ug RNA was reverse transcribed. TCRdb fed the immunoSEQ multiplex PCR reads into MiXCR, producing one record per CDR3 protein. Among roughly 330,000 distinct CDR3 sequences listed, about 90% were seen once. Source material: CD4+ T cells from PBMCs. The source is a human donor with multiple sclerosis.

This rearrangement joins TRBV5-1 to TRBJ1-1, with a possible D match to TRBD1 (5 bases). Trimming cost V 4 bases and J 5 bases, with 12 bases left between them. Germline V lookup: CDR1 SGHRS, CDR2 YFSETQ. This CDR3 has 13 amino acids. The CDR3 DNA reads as TGCGCCAGCAGCCGGGGGGTAGGAACTGAAGCTTTCTTT. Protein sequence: CASSRGVGTEAFF.

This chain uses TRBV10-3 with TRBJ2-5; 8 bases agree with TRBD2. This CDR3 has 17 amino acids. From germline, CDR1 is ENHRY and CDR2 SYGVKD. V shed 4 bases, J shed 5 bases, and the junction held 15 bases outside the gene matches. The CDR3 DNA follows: TGTGCCATCAGTGCACTCCTTTCGAGCGGGGGAGGTGAGACCCAGTACTTC. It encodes CAISALLSSGGGETQYF.

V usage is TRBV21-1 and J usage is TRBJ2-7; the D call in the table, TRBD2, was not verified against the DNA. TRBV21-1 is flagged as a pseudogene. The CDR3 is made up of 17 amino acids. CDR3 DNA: TGTGCCAGCAGCGAGGGACTAGCGGCAAGAAAAGGCTACGAGCAGTACTTC. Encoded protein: CASSEGLAARKGYEQYF.

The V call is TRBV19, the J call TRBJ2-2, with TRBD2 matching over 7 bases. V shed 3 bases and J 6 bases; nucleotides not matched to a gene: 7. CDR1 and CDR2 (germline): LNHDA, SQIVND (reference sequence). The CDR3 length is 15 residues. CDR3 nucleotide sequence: TGTGCCAGTAGTATCACCAGCGGGACGGCCGGGGAGCTGTTTTTT. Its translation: CASSITSGTAGELFF.

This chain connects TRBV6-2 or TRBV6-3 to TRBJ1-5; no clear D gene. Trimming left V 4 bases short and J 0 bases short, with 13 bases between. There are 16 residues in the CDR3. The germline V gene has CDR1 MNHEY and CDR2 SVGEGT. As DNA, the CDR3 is TGTGCCAGCAGTTTGAGAAGGGCTGATAGCAATCAGCCCCAGCATTTT. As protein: CASSLRRADSNQPQHF.

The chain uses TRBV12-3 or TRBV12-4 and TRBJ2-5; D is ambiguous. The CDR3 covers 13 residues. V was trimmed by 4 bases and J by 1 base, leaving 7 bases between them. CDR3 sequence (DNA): TGTGCCAGCAGTTCGACCCGCCAAGAGACCCAGTACTTC. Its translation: CASSSTRQETQYF.

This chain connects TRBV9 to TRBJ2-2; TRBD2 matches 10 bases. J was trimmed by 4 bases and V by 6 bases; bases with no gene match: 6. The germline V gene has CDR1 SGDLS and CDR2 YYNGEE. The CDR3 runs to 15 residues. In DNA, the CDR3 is TGTGCCAGCACCCTAGCGGGGGAGGGCACCGGGGAGCTGTTTTTT. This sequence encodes CASTLAGEGTGELFF.

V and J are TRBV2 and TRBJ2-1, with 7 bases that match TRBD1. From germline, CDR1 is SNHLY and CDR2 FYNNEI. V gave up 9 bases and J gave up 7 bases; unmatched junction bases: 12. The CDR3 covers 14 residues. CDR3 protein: CARNRGPTGNEQFF. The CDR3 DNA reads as TGTGCCAGAAACAGGGGACCTACAGGGAATGAGCAGTTCTTC.

This chain's CDR3 is CASSIGGVAYNEQFF. Written as DNA, the CDR3 is TGTGCCAGTAGTATAGGAGGGGTAGCGTACAATGAGCAGTTCTTC. The gene calls are TRBV19 and TRBJ2-1; the D gene could be TRBD1 or TRBD2 (5 bases each). Germline V gives CDR1 LNHDA, CDR2 SQIVND (reference sequence). The CDR3 has 15 residues. The V end was cut by 1 base, the J end by 4 bases, with 11 bases between.

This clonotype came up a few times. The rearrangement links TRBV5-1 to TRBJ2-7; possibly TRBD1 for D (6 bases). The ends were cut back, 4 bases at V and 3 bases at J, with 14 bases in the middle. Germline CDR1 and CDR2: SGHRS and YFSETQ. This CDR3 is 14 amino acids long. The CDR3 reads CASSQEQGFYEQYF. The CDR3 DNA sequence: TGCGCCAGCAGCCAGGAACAGGGTTTCTACGAGCAGTACTTC.

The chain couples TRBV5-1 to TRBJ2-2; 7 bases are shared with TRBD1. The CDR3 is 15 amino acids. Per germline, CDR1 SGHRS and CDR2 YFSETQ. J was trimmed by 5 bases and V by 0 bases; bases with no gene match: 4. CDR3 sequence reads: CASSLEDRRTGELFF. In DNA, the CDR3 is TGCGCCAGCAGCTTGGAGGACAGGAGGACCGGGGAGCTGTTTTTT. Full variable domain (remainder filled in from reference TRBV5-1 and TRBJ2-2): KAGVTQTPRYLIKTRGQQVTLSCSPISGHRSVSWYQQTPGQGLQFLFEYFSETQRNKGNFPGRFSGRQFSNSRSEMNVSTLELGDSALYLCASSLEDRRTGELFFGEGSRLTVL.

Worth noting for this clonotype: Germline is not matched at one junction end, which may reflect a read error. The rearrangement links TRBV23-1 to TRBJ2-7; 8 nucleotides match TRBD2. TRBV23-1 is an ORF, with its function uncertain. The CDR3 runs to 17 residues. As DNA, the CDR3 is TGCGCCAGCGGATCCTGTGGAGGGCGGGGGGAATGCTACGAGCAGCACTTC. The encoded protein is CASGSCGGRGECYEQHF.

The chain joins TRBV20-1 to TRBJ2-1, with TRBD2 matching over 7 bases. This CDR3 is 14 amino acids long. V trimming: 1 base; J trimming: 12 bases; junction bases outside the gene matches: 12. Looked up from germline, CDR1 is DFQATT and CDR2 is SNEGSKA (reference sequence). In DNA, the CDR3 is TGCAGTGCTAGAGGCGACCGGGAGGAAGTAGGGCAGTTCTTC. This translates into CSARGDREEVGQFF.

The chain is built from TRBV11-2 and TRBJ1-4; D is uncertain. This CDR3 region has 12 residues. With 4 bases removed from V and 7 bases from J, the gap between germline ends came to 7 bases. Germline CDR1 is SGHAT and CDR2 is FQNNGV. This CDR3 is CASSYYGEKLFF. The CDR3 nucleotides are TGTGCCAGCAGCTACTATGGTGAAAAACTGTTTTTT.

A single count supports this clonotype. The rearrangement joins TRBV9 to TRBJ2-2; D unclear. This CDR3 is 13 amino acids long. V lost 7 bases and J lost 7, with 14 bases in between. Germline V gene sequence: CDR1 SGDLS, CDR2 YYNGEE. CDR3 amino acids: CASPIYPHGELFF. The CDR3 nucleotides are TGTGCCAGCCCTATTTATCCACACGGGGAGCTGTTTTTT. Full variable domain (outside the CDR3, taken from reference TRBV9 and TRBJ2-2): DSGVTQTPKHLITATGQRVTLRCSPRSGDLSVYWYQQSLDQGLQFLIQYYNGEERAKGNILERFSAQQFPDLHSELNLSSLELGDSALYFCASPIYPHGELFFGEGSRLTVL.